The 10 T cell receptor beta chains listed next were all sequenced from one sample in a study of shared clonotypes between healthy human individuals. Generated by immunoSEQ multiplex PCR, the TCRdb table keeps only in-frame clones and is missing some. Of 650,000 to 800,000 clones listed, around 70% are singletons. Sequencing was done on a sample of memory CD4+ T cells sorted from blood. The subset here: CD45RA-negative fraction. The receptors here all came from a woman in her thirties in good health.

The V gene is TRBV5-4, the J gene TRBJ2-7; 9 bases match TRBD1. J lost 3 bases, V lost 4 bases, and 8 bases had no gene match. CDR1 is SGHNT, CDR2 YYREEE, per germline (reference sequence). CDR3 length: 15 residues. The CDR3 loop is CASSPTGQGLYEQYF. The CDR3 region has the DNA TGTGCCAGCAGCCCTACGGGACAGGGACTCTACGAGCAGTACTTC.

This sequence joins TRBV5-1 and TRBJ2-3; 11 bases fit TRBD1. Trimming took 4 bases from V and 5 from J; bases not matched to a gene: 9. The CDR3 consists of 16 residues. Germline V gives CDR1 SGHRS, CDR2 YFSETQ. The CDR3: CASSPRTGGSVDTQYF. In DNA, the CDR3 is TGCGCCAGCAGCCCCCGGACAGGGGGCTCCGTAGATACGCAGTATTTT.

The chain employs TRBV5-1 and TRBJ1-1; D is ambiguous. Germline V gives CDR1 SGHRS, CDR2 YFSETQ. The CDR3 runs to 15 residues. The germline V and J ends were trimmed by 4 bases and 3 bases, with 16 bases remaining between them. CDR3 sequence: CASSLTLMGDTEAFF. CDR3 sequence (DNA): TGCGCCAGCAGCCTTACCTTAATGGGCGACACTGAAGCTTTCTTT.

This clone was picked up a small number of times. The chain links TRBV18 to TRBJ2-7; no firm D call. Trimming shortened V by 3 bases and J by 4 bases, and 10 bases separated the two germline ends. The CDR3 is 13 residues long. Per the germline V gene, CDR1 is KGHSH and CDR2 is LQKENI. In DNA form, the CDR3 reads TGTGCCAGCTCACCGGCAGCCGGGTACGAGCAGTACTTC. It yields the protein CASSPAAGYEQYF. The entire variable domain, with the rest obtained from reference TRBV18 and TRBJ2-7, is as follows: NAGVMQNPRHLVRRRGQEARLRCSPMKGHSHVYWYRQLPEEGLKFMVYLQKENIIDESGMPKERFSAEFPKEGPSILRIQQVVRGDSAAYFCASSPAAGYEQYFGPGTRLTVT.

CDR3 protein: CASSPGSQNTEAFF. The CDR3 DNA is TGTGCCAGCAGTCCTGGAAGCCAGAACACTGAAGCTTTCTTT. The chain combines TRBV28 with TRBJ1-1; no firm D call. Looked up from germline, CDR1 is MDHEN and CDR2 is SYDVKM. The CDR3 runs 14 residues. The germline V and J ends were trimmed by 5 bases and 1 base, with 11 bases remaining between them.

This chain links TRBV6-1 with TRBJ2-7; TRBD1 aligns across 10 bases. The V segment lost 4 bases and the J segment 6 bases; nucleotides outside the gene matches: 9. From germline, CDR1 is MNHNS and CDR2 SASEGT. The CDR3 is made up of 15 amino acids. The CDR3 DNA reads TGTGCCAGCAGTGGGGGACAGGGGAGCTTCGGCGAGCAGTACTTC. This translates into CASSGGQGSFGEQYF.

The gene calls are TRBV6-5 and TRBJ1-5, with a tentative D call TRBD1 (5 bases). The germline V and J ends were trimmed by 7 bases and 7 bases, with 14 bases remaining between them. In germline, CDR1 is MNHEY, CDR2 SVGAGI. The CDR3 contains 13 residues. The CDR3 loop reads CASIPPQGQPQHF. CDR3 in DNA: TGTGCCAGCATCCCCCCCCAGGGACAGCCCCAGCATTTT.

The chain combines TRBV5-1 with TRBJ2-7; weak D call: TRBD1 (5 bases). The CDR3 extends over 15 amino acids. CDR1 is SGHRS, CDR2 YFSETQ, per germline. The germline V and J ends were trimmed by 0 bases and 2 bases, with 12 bases remaining between them. The CDR3 coding sequence is TGCGCCAGCAGCTTGGGGGCAGGGAAAACCTACGAGCAGTACTTC. Residues: CASSLGAGKTYEQYF.

The gene calls are TRBV28 and TRBJ2-4; D gene uncertain. The germline CDR1 and CDR2 sequences are MDHEN and SYDVKM. This CDR3 is 14 amino acids long. The V end lost 3 bases, the J end lost 7 bases, and 13 bases lay between the germline ends. The CDR3: CASSFGRVGNIQYF. Written as DNA, the CDR3 is TGTGCCAGCAGTTTTGGACGGGTTGGTAACATTCAGTACTTC.

This clone came up a few times. The V call is TRBV10-3, the J call TRBJ2-1; D is tentatively TRBD1 or TRBD2 (5 bases each). In germline, CDR1 is ENHRY, CDR2 SYGVKD. The CDR3 contains 16 residues. The germline V and J ends were trimmed by 2 bases and 1 base, with 12 bases remaining between them. This CDR3 reads CAISERGSTSYNEQFF. The CDR3, as DNA: TGTGCCATCAGTGAGCGGGGCAGTACTTCCTACAATGAGCAGTTCTTC.